This entry features one T cell receptor beta chain sequence. Which antigen it targets is not known. No qualities accompany the bases; no much larger clone lies one base away. The CDR3 regions of human TCRbeta chains were subjected to immunosequencing. Per the source publication's procedure: Repertoire TCRs were matched against a reference library of SARS-CoV-2-specific TCRs generated with the MIRA antigen-specificity platform. Breadth was defined as the fraction of unique TCRs that were SARS-CoV-2-associated. Depth was defined as the fraction of total T cells that were SARS-CoV-2-associated. Using the MIRA data, every spike-specific TCR was mapped to the spike region that the TCR reacted to and assigned to either a CD4 or a CD8 class. Log10-transformed breadth and depth values were compared by one-way ANOVA with Sidak's multiple comparisons tests. Not all clones reach the TCRdb copy of this immuneACCESS table, which keeps in-frame sequences only. Checked studies attribute under half of the gap to unresolved V genes and leave the rest unexplained. V, J and clone size reflect that table, while D and trimming were determined from the DNA. The sample includes about 110,000 clones, with about nine tenths observed a single time. The ten biggest clones cover over 6.5% of the sample.

The time point label, as the study defines it: baseline before first vaccination. Samples from vaccinated people were obtained from the UK trials COV001 and COV002, which included a single-blind randomized controlled phase 2/3 trial of AZD1222 (ChAdOx1 nCoV-19) in healthy adults. Trial participant PBMC samples were collected at day 0 and day 28 after the second dose for TCRbeta chain sequencing. The data were taken from a study of T cell responses to AZD1222 COVID-19 vaccine (dated by TCRdb to the early 2020s). Background on the whole study: AZD1222 recipients with second doses at about 4 weeks or about 12 weeks were pooled, because spike-specific TCR depth and breadth did not differ between schedules. A total of approximately 250 trial participants underwent TCR sequencing, of whom approximately 200 had received two doses of AZD1222 and approximately 26 had received two doses of the MenACWY control vaccine. Trial participants were enrolled by age into subgroups of 18-55, 56-69 and 70-plus years, and around 140, 26 and 57 TCR-sequenced participants, respectively, were included in these subgroups.

Findings and caveats that apply to the study as a whole: The 56-69-year group was small, and its depth increase did not reach significance, likely because of low power. Epitopes outside the regions mutated in the B.1.351 and B.1.1.7 variants were reportedly recognized by nearly half of the unique spike-specific TCRs. Vaccine-associated CD4 TCRs spanned the whole spike protein, with dominant responses in regions 160-218 and 743-854. After two AZD1222 doses, both the breadth and the depth of spike-specific TCRs were significantly higher than at day 0 and than in MenACWY recipients. No day 14 peak-response samples were available, so repertoires were characterized only after the peak T cell response. Participants were mostly white British and included more females than males, and it was suggested by the authors that clonal diversity may have been underestimated. Only 5 to 7 AZD1222 recipients were SARS-CoV-2 seropositive at baseline, limiting conclusions about previously exposed vaccinees.

This receptor was taken from an adult in good health. The sample consisted of peripheral blood, taken on day 0 of AZD1222 vaccination.

The CDR3 loop reads CASRGTGRNYGYTF. The DNA sequence is as follows: TGTGCCAGCAGGGGGACAGGGAGAAACTATGGCTACACCTTC. The rearranged segments are TRBV28 and TRBJ1-2, with 9 central nucleotides matching TRBD1. For this chain, trimming is 6 bases at the V end and 2 bases at the J end, and the number of junction bases without a gene match is 4. Inclusive of the bounding cysteine and phenylalanine, the CDR3 is 14 residues long. The kept DNA is CDR3 alone, 42 bases in frame from the first base. For CDR1 and CDR2, the germline V gene lists MDHEN and SYDVKM.